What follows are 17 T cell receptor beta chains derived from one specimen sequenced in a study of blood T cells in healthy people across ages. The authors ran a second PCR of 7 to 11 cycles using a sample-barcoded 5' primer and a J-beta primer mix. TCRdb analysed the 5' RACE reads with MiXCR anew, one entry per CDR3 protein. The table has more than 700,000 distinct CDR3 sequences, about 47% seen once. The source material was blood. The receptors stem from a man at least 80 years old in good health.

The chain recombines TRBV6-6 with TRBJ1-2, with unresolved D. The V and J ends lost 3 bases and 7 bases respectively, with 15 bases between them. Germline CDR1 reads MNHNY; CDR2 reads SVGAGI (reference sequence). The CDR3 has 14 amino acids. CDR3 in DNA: TGTGCCAGCAGTTATAACCCAGACACGAGTGGCTACACCTTC. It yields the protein CASSYNPDTSGYTF.

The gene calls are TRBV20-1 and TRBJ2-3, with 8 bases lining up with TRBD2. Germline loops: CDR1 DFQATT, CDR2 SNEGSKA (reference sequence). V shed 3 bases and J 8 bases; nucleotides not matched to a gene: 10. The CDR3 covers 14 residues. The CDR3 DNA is TGCAGTGCTAGGCTACGAGCGGGAGACGGTACGCAGTATTTT. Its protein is CSARLRAGDGTQYF.

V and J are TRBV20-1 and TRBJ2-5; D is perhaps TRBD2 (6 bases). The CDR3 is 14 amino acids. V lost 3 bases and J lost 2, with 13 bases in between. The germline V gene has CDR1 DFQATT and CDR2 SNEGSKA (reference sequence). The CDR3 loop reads CSARGSRGQETQYF. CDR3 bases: TGCAGTGCTAGGGGGTCCCGGGGGCAAGAGACCCAGTACTTC.

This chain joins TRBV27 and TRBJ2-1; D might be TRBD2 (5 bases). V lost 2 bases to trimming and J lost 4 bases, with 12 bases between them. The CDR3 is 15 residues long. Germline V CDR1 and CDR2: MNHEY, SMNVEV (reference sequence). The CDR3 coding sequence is TGTGCCAGCAGTTTAAGGGAGTCGGTTTACAATGAGCAGTTCTTC. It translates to CASSLRESVYNEQFF.

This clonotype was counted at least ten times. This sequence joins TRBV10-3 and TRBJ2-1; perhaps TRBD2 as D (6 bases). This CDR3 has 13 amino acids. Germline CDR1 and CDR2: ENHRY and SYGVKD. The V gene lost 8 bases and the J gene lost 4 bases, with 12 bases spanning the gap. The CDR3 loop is CAIGGLGYNEQFF. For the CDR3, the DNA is TGTGCCATCGGAGGGCTCGGGTACAATGAGCAGTTCTTC.

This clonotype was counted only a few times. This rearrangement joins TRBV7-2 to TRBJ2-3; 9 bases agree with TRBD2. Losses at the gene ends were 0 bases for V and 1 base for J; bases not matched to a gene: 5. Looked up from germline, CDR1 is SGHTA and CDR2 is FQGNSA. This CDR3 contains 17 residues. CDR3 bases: TGTGCCAGCAGCTTAGCCATTAGCGGGAGCGGCACAGATACGCAGTATTTT. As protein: CASSLAISGSGTDTQYF.

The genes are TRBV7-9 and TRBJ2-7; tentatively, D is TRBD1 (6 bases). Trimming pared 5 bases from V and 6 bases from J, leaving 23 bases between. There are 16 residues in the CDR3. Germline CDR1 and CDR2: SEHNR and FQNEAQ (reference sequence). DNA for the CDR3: TGTGCCAGCAGCCCGAGGACAGCCCCTCGAGGAGGCGAGCAGTACTTC. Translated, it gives CASSPRTAPRGGEQYF.

The CDR3 reads CSARSPPDEQFF. The CDR3 DNA is TGCAGTGCTAGAAGTCCTCCCGATGAGCAGTTCTTC. The chain couples TRBV20-1 to TRBJ2-1; no definite D call. V was shortened by 2 bases and J by 8 bases, with 10 bases between the two germline ends. Germline CDR1 DFQATT, CDR2 SNEGSKA (reference sequence). CDR3 length: 12 residues.

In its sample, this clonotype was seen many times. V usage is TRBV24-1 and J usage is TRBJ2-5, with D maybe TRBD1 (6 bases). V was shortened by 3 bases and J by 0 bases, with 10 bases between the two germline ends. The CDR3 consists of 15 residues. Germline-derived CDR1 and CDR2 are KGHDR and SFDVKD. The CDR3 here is CATSDPDRYQETQYF. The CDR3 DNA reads TGTGCCACCAGTGATCCTGACAGGTACCAAGAGACCCAGTACTTC.

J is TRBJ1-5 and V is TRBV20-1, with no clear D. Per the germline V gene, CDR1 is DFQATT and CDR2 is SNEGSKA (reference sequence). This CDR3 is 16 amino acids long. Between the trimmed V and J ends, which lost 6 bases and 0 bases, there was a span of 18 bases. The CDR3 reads CSAPSQTVCSNQPQHF. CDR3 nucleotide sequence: TGCAGTGCCCCGTCCCAGACGGTCTGTAGCAATCAGCCCCAGCATTTT.

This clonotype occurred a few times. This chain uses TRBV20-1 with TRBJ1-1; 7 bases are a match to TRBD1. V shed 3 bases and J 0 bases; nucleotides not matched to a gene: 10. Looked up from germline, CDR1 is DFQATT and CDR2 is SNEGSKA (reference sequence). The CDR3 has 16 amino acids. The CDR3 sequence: CSARRQGPGVNTEAFF. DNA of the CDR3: TGCAGTGCTAGGAGACAGGGACCCGGCGTGAACACTGAAGCTTTCTTT.

CDR3 in DNA: TGTGCCAGCAGCTTAACGCAGAGCTCCTACAATGAGCAGTACTTC. Its protein product is CASSLTQSSYNEQYF. The chain joins TRBV7-3 to TRBJ2-1; D uncertain. The DNA end favors TRBJ2-7, so the J call may be wrong. Germline-derived CDR1 and CDR2 are SGHTA and FQGTGA. There are 15 residues in the CDR3.

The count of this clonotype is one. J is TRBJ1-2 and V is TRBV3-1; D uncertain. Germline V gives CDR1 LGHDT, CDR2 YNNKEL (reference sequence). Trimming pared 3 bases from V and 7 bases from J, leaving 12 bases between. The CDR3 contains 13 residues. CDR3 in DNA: TGTGCCAGCAGCCAGGGTACGGACGGTGGCTACACCTTC. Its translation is CASSQGTDGGYTF. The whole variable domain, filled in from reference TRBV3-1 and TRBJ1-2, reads DTAVSQTPKYLVTQMGNDKSIKCEQNLGHDTMYWYKQDSKKFLKIMFSYNNKELIINETVPNRFSPKSPDKAHLNLHINSLELGDSAVYFCASSQGTDGGYTFGSGTRLTVV.

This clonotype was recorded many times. CDR3 sequence reads: CASSSKREGSYEQYF. CDR3 DNA sequence: TGCGCCAGCAGCTCCAAGCGGGAGGGGTCCTACGAGCAGTACTTC. The chain links TRBV5-1 to TRBJ2-7; 10 bases match TRBD2. Germline assignment: CDR1 SGHRS and CDR2 YFSETQ. CDR3 length: 15 amino acids. V was clipped by 3 bases and J by 1 base; unmatched bases: 4.

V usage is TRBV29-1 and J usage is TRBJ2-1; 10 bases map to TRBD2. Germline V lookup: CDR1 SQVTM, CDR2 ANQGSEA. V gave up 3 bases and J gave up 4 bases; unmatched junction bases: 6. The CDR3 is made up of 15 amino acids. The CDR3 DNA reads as TGCAGCGTTGAGCCTAGCGGGAGTGCTTACAATGAGCAGTTCTTC. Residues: CSVEPSGSAYNEQFF.

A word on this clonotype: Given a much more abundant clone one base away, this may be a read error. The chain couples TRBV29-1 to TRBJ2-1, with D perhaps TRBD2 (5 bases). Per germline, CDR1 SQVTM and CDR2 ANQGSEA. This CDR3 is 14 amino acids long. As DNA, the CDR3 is TGCAGCGTTCAGGCGGGCAACCTCTACAATGAGCAGTTATTC. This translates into CSVQAGNLYNEQLF.

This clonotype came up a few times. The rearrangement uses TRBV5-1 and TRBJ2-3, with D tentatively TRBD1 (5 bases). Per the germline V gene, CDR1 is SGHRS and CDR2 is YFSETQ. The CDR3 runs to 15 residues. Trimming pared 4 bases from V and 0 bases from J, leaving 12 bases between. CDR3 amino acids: CASSQEYRSTDTQYF. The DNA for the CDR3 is TGCGCCAGCAGCCAAGAATACAGGAGCACAGATACGCAGTATTTT. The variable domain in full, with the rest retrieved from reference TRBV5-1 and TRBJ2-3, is KAGVTQTPRYLIKTRGQQVTLSCSPISGHRSVSWYQQTPGQGLQFLFEYFSETQRNKGNFPGRFSGRQFSNSRSEMNVSTLELGDSALYLCASSQEYRSTDTQYFGPGTRLTVL.